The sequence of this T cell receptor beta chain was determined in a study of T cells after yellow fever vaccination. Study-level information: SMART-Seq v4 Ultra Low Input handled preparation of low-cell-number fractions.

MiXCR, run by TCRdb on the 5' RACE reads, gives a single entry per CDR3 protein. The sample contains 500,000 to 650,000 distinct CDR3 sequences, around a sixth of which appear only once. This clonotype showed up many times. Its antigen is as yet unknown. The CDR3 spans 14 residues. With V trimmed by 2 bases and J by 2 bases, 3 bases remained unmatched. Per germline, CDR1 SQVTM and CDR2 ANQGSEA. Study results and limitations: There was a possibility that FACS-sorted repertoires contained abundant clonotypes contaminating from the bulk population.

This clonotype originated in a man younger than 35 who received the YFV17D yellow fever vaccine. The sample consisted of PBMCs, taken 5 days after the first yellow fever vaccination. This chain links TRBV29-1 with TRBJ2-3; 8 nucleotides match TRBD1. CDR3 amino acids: CSVEKDRVTDTQYF. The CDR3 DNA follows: TGCAGCGTTGAAAAGGACAGGGTCACAGATACGCAGTATTTT.